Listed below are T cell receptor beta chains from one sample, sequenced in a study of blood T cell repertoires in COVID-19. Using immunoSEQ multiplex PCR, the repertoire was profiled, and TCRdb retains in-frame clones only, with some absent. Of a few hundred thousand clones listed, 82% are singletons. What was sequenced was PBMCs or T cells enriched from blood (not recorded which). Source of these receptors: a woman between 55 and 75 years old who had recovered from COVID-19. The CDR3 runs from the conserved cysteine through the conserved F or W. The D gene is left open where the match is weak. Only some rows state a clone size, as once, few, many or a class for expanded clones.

TGTGCCATCAGGGGACAGTCAGCTGAAGCTTTCTTT,CAIRGQSAEAFF,.,TRBD1,TRBJ1-1,TRBV10-3
TGTGCCAGCAGCTTAGCACTCATGAACACTGAAGCTTTCTTT,CASSLALMNTEAFF,.,.,TRBJ1-1,TRBV7-9
TGTGCCAGCAGTGTTCAGGAAAAACTGTTTTTT,CASSVQEKLFF,few,.,TRBJ1-4,TRBV2
TGTGCCAGCAGCTTGGAAGGGGGCAAGCACTATGGCTACACCTTC,CASSLEGGKHYGYTF,.,TRBD1,TRBJ1-2,TRBV5-4
TGTGCCAGCAGCATTACGGAGACTAGCGGACAAGAGACCCAGTACTTC,CASSITETSGQETQYF,.,TRBD2,TRBJ2-5,TRBV11-1
TGTGCCAGCTCACCGGGACAGTCTAGGGATAGCAATCAGCCCCAGCATTTT,CASSPGQSRDSNQPQHF,.,TRBD1,TRBJ1-5,TRBV18
TGTGCCAGCAGCCAAGATGTATTTCGGTGGACTGAAGCTTTCTTT,CASSQDVFRWTEAFF,.,.,TRBJ1-1,TRBV4-2
TGTGCCAGCAGCTCAACAGGGGGCGCGACCACAGATACGCAGTATTTT,CASSSTGGATTDTQYF,few,TRBD1,TRBJ2-3,TRBV7-9
TGTGCCAGCAGCTCCCCTTTACTAGCTGAGACCACAGATACGCAGTATTTT,CASSSPLLAETTDTQYF,.,.,TRBJ2-3,TRBV7-9
TGTGCCTGGGGACTAGCGGGAGGGCTTACGCAGTATTTT,CAWGLAGGLTQYF,.,TRBD2,TRBJ2-3,TRBV30
TGTGCCAGCAGCGGGGGTACTGTCACTGAAGCTTTCTTT,CASSGGTVTEAFF,.,.,TRBJ1-1,TRBV6-5
TGTGCCAGTAGTAAGTGGTCGACAGGGACGACCGGGGAGCTGTTTTTT,CASSKWSTGTTGELFF,.,TRBD1,TRBJ2-2,TRBV19
TGTGCCAGCAGTGACAGGGAAACTAATGAAAAACTGTTTTTT,CASSDRETNEKLFF,.,.,TRBJ1-4,TRBV25-1
TGTGCCAGCAGCCGACAGGGAAATCAGCCCCAGCATTTT,CASSRQGNQPQHF,.,TRBD1,TRBJ1-5,TRBV7-9
TGTGCCATCAGTGAGTCAGGACCGGGAGGCTACAATGAGCAGTTCTTC,CAISESGPGGYNEQFF,few,TRBD2,TRBJ2-1,TRBV10-3
TGTGCCAGCAGTCGGGACAGCAACACCGGGGAGCTGTTTTTT,CASSRDSNTGELFF,.,TRBD1,TRBJ2-2,TRBV7-2
TGTGCCAGCAGGGGCGACGGGGGTAATCAGTACTTC,CASRGDGGNQYF,.,.,TRBJ2-4,TRBV12-3/TRBV12-4
TGTGCCATCAGTGACCAGCGGGGCTGGGGGGACACCATATATTTT,CAISDQRGWGDTIYF,.,.,TRBJ1-3,TRBV10-3
TGTGCCAGCAGTTTTGCGGGAGGGACTATCGGGGAGCTGTTTTTT,CASSFAGGTIGELFF,.,TRBD2,TRBJ2-2,TRBV27
TGCAGCGTTGAAGAGGCAGGGGGCGGGAGCGAGCAGTACTTC,CSVEEAGGGSEQYF,once,.,TRBJ2-7,TRBV29-1
TGTGCCAGCAGCGGGACAGGGAGCAATCAGCCCCAGCATTTT,CASSGTGSNQPQHF,few,TRBD1,TRBJ1-5,TRBV2
TGTGCCAGCAGTGAACCGGGGGGCACTGAAGCTTTCTTT,CASSEPGGTEAFF,.,.,TRBJ1-1,TRBV6-1
TGCAGTGCTAGTCAGGACGAGCAGTACTTC,CSASQDEQYF,few,.,TRBJ2-7,TRBV20-1
TGCGCCAGCAGCCAGGATCTGGGGGGGCGAACGAACACTGAAGCTTTCTTT,CASSQDLGGRTNTEAFF,.,.,TRBJ1-1,TRBV4-3
TGCGCCAGCACAGAGGGTGCCCCCGTAGATACGCAGTATTTT,CASTEGAPVDTQYF,.,.,TRBJ2-3,TRBV10-2
TGTGCCAGCAGCTTAGAGGGGGCTGTTAACTATGGCTACACCTTC,CASSLEGAVNYGYTF,.,.,TRBJ1-2,TRBV11-2
TGTGCCAGCAGTTTATCGGCTAGCCCCGTGCGGTCCTACAATGAGCAGTTCTTC,CASSLSASPVRSYNEQFF,.,.,TRBJ2-1,TRBV27
TGCAGCGCCCGGGACAGAACCTACGAGCAGTACTTC,CSARDRTYEQYF,.,TRBD1,TRBJ2-7,TRBV29-1
TGCGCCAGCAGCGGGACAGCGGGAGACTACAATGAGCAGTTCTTC,CASSGTAGDYNEQFF,.,.,TRBJ2-1,TRBV5-1
TGCAGCGTCCTCTTAGGGACTTACAATGAGCAGTTCTTC,CSVLLGTYNEQFF,.,.,TRBJ2-1,TRBV29-1
TGTGCTAGTGGTTTGGGACTGCAGCGATTAAATATCACCGGCGCAGATACGCAGTATTTT,CASGLGLQRLNITGADTQYF,.,.,TRBJ2-3,TRBV12-5
TGTGCCAGCAGCTTGGGACTAGCGGGGGGGCGGCAAGAGACCCAGTACTTC,CASSLGLAGGRQETQYF,.,TRBD2,TRBJ2-5,TRBV5-4
TGTGCCAGCATCACTAGCCGTGGCCAGACCCAGTACTTC,CASITSRGQTQYF,few,.,TRBJ2-5,TRBV2
TGTGCCAGCAGCTTAGATGAAACAGACCAAGAGACCCAGTACTTC,CASSLDETDQETQYF,.,.,TRBJ2-5,TRBV11-2
TGTGCCAGCAGGCACACAGGGGGCCTCACCTACGAGCAGTACTTC,CASRHTGGLTYEQYF,few,TRBD1,TRBJ2-7,TRBV27
TGTGCCAGCAGCTTGGGCAGCCCAGGAGGCTACACCTTC,CASSLGSPGGYTF,.,.,TRBJ1-2,TRBV5-6
TGTGCCAGCAGCCAAGATGGCACACAGAGAATGTCCGAGCAGTACTTC,CASSQDGTQRMSEQYF,few,.,TRBJ2-7,TRBV3-1/TRBV3-2
TGTGCCACCAGCAGAGATCTAGGCAGGGATAGCCCTAGCTCCTACGAGCAGTACTTC,CATSRDLGRDSPSSYEQYF,.,.,TRBJ2-7,TRBV15
TGTGCCAGCAGCGCCTGGGGACAGACCGGTTTCAATGAGCAGTTCTTC,CASSAWGQTGFNEQFF,.,TRBD1,TRBJ2-1,TRBV7-8
TGTGCCTGGAGAAGGGGACAGGGAATCTCTGGCTACACCTTC,CAWRRGQGISGYTF,.,TRBD1,TRBJ1-2,TRBV30
TGTGCCAGTAGTTCCCAGGGGTTGATCGGCAATCAGCCCCAGCATTTT,CASSSQGLIGNQPQHF,few,.,TRBJ1-5,TRBV19
TGTGCCAGCAGCCGTGGTAGCGGGGGGGTCCAAGAGACCCAGTACTTC,CASSRGSGGVQETQYF,.,TRBD2,TRBJ2-5,TRBV7-2
TGTGCCAGCAGCCAGGACCCGGGACTAGTCGCCTACGAGCAGTACTTC,CASSQDPGLVAYEQYF,.,TRBD2,TRBJ2-7,TRBV3-1/TRBV3-2
TGTGCCAGCAGCCGGACTAGCAGTCCCTACAATGAGCAGTTCTTC,CASSRTSSPYNEQFF,.,TRBD2,TRBJ2-1,TRBV27
TGTGCCTGGAGTCCGAGGGCAGAGGACACTGAAGCTTTCTTT,CAWSPRAEDTEAFF,.,.,TRBJ1-1,TRBV30
TGCAGCGTTGATGAAGTTGTCAGGGTCGGAGCTTTCTTT,CSVDEVVRVGAFF,.,.,TRBJ1-1,TRBV29-1
TGTGCCAGCAGTCGGGGGGGGGACAATGAGCAGTTCTTC,CASSRGGDNEQFF,.,TRBD2,TRBJ2-1,TRBV27
TGTGCCAGCAGCGTTAGCGGGGGGGGTCCCCAACGCGAGCAGTACTTC,CASSVSGGGPQREQYF,.,TRBD2,TRBJ2-7,TRBV11-2
TGCGCCAGCAGCCCGGGGGTAAGGACAGGTGTCGCTGAAAAACTGTTTTTT,CASSPGVRTGVAEKLFF,.,TRBD1,TRBJ1-4,TRBV5-1
TGTGCCAGCAGCTTAGGGGGGACAGGGAGGAGAAACACCATATATTTT,CASSLGGTGRRNTIYF,few,TRBD1,TRBJ1-3,TRBV7-7